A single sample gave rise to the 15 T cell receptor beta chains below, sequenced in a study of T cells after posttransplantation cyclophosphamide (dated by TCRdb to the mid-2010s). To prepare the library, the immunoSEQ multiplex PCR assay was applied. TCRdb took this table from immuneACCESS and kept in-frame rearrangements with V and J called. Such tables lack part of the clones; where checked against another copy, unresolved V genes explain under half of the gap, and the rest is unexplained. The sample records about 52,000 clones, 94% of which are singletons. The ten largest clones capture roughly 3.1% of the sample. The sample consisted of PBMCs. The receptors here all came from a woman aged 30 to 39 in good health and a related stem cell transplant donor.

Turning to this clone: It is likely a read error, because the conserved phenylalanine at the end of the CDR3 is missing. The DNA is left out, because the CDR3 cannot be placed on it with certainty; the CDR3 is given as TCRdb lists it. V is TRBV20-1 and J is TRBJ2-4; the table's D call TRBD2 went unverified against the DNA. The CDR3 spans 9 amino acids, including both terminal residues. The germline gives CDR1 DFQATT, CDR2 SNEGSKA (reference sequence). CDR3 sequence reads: CSATPGLGI.

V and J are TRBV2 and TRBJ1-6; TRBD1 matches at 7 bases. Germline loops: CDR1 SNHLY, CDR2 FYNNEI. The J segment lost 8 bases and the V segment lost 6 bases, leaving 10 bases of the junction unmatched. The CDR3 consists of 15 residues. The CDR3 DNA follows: TGTGCCAGCAGACTCCGTCGACAGGGAGATTCACCCCTCCACTTT. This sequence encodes CASRLRRQGDSPLHF.

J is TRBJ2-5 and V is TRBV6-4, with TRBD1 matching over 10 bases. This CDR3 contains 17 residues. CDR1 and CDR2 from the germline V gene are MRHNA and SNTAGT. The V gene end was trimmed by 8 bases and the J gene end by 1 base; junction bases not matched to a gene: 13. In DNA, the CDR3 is TGTGCCAGCGACCGGGGGCTCCGGGACAGGGGCCAAGAGACCCAGTACTTC. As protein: CASDRGLRDRGQETQYF.

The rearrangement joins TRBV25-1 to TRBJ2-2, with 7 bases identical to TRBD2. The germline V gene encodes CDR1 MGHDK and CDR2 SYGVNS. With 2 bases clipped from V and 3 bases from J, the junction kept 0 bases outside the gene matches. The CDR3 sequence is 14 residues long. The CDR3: CASSEGRDTGELFF. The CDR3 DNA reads TGTGCCAGCAGTGAAGGGAGGGACACCGGGGAGCTGTTTTTT.

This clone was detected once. CDR3 sequence reads: CASSGGPSGGTQYF. The CDR3 DNA sequence: TGTGCCAGCAGCGGGGGGCCATCAGGGGGGACCCAGTACTTC. The chain combines TRBV5-6 with TRBJ2-5, with TRBD1 as a possible D gene (7 bases). This CDR3 is 14 amino acids long. V was cut by 4 bases and J by 7 bases, with 17 bases left in between. CDR1 SGHDT and CDR2 YYEEEE come from the germline V gene. Full variable domain (missing parts from reference TRBV5-6 and TRBJ2-5): DAGVTQSPTHLIKTRGQQVTLRCSPKSGHDTVSWYQQALGQGPQFIFQYYEEEERQRGNFPDRFSGHQFPNYSSELNVNALLLGDSALYLCASSGGPSGGTQYFGPGTRLLVL.

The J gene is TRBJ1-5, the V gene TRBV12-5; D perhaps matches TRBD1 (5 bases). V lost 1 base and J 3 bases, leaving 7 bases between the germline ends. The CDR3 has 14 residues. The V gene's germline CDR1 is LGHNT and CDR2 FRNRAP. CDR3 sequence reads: CASGLGGVNQPQHF. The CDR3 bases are TGTGCTAGTGGTTTGGGGGGGGTCAATCAGCCCCAGCATTTT.

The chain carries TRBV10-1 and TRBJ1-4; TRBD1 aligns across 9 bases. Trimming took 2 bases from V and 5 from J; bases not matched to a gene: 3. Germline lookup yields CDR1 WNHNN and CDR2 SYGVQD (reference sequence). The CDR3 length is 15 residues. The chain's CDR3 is CASSEPGTGNEKLFF. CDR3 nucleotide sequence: TGCGCCAGCAGTGAGCCCGGGACAGGGAATGAAAAACTGTTTTTT.

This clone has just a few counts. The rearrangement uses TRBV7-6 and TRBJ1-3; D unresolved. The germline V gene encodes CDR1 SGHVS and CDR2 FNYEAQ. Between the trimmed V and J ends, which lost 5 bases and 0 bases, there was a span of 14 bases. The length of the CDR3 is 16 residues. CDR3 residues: CASSPRTVSSGNTIYF. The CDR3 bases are TGTGCCAGCAGCCCAAGGACTGTTAGCTCTGGAAACACCATATATTTT. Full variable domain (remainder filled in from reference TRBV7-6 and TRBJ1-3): GAGVSQSPRYKVTKRGQDVALRCDPISGHVSLYWYRQALGQGPEFLTYFNYEAQQDKSGLPNDRFSAERPEGSISTLTIQRTEQRDSAMYRCASSPRTVSSGNTIYFGEGSWLTVV.

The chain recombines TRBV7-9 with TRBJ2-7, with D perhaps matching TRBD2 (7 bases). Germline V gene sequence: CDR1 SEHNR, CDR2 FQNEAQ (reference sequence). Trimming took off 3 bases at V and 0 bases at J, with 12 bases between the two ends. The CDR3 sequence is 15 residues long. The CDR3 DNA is TGTGCCAGCAGCTTGGGGGGGCGAGACTCCTACGAGCAGTACTTC. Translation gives CASSLGGRDSYEQYF. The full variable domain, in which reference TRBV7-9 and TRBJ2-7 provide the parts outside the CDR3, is DTGVSQNPRHKITKRGQNVTFRCDPISEHNRLYWYRQTLGQGPEFLTYFQNEAQLEKSRLLSDRFSAERPKGSFSTLEIQRTEQGDSAMYLCASSLGGRDSYEQYFGPGTRLTVT.

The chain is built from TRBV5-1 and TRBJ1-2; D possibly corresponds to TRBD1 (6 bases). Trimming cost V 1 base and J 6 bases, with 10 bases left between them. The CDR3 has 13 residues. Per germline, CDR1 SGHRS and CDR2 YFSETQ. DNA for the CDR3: TGCGCCAGCAGCTTGTCCGACAGGAATGGCTACACCTTC. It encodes CASSLSDRNGYTF.

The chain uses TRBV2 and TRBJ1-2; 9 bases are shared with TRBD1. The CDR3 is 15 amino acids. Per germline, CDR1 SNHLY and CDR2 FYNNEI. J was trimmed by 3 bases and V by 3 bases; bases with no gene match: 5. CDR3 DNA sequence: TGTGCCAGCAGTGAGATTACAGGGGGCGACTATGGCTACACCTTC. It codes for CASSEITGGDYGYTF. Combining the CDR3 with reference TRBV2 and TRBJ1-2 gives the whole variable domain EPEVTQTPSHQVTQMGQEVILRCVPISNHLYFYWYRQILGQKVEFLVSFYNNEISEKSEIFDDQFSVERPDGSNFTLKIRSTKLEDSAMYFCASSEITGGDYGYTFGSGTRLTVV.

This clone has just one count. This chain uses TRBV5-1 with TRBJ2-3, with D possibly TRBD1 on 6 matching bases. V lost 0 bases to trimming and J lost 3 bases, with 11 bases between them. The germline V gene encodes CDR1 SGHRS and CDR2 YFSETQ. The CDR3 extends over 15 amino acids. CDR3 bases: TGCGCCAGCAGCTTGGGAGGGGGAAGGACAGATACGCAGTATTTT. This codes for CASSLGGGRTDTQYF.

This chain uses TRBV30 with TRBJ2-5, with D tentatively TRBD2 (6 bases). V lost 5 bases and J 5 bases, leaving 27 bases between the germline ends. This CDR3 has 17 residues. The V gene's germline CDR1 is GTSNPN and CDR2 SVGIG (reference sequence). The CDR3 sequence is CAWVPAGLAGGGETQYF. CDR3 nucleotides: TGTGCCTGGGTTCCGGCGGGTCTGGCCGGGGGTGGTGAGACCCAGTACTTC.

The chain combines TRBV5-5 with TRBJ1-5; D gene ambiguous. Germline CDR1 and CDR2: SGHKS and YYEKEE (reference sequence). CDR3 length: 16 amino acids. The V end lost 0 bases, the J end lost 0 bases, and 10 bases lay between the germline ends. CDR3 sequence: CASSLEAAYSNQPQHF. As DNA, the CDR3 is TGTGCCAGCAGCTTGGAAGCTGCCTATAGCAATCAGCCCCAGCATTTT.

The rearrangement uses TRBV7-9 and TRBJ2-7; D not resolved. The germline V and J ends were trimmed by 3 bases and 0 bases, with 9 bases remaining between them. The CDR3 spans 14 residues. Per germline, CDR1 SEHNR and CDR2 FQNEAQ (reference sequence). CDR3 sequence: CASSLVDPSYEQYF. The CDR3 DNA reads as TGTGCCAGCAGCTTGGTAGATCCCTCCTACGAGCAGTACTTC.